The clone carrying this TCR beta chain has only a few counts. Its antigen is as yet unknown. The sample is drawn from a study of blood T cells in healthy people across ages. General study findings and limits: Roughly linear declines in TCR beta diversity per million T cells occurred with age. Leaving the PBMCs unsorted stopped any conclusive comparison of naive versus antigen-experienced cells. Diversity estimated from one million T cells was considered an underestimate.

Trimming stripped 6 bases from V and 7 bases from J, with 16 bases between. Germline V CDR1 and CDR2: SQVTM, ANQGSEA. The CDR3 is made up of 12 amino acids. Isolated PBMCs totaled at least 6 million in each sample. PCR was performed a second time for about 7 to 11 cycles using a sample-barcoded 5' primer and a J-beta primer mix. TCRdb re-analysed the 5' RACE reads in MiXCR, keeping a single row per CDR3 protein. The sample carries 1.5 million to 2 million distinct CDR3 sequences, 25% to 30% recorded once. This clonotype was sampled from a woman aged 25 to 39 in good health. The chain uses TRBV29-1 and TRBJ2-7; perhaps TRBD2 as D (6 bases). Specimen: blood. The CDR3 loop reads CSVYRPGGEQYF. In nucleotides, the CDR3 is TGCAGCGTATATCGTCCCGGGGGAGAGCAGTACTTC.